This TCR beta chain was identified in a study of blood T cell repertoires in COVID-19. Study background: Samples of COVID-19 (acute and convalescent) were obtained from the United States, Italy and Spain. Sources were T cells, B-cell-depleted T cells, or PBMCs; the material itself was cDNA or gDNA.

Original processing notes: Estimation of nucleated cell counts was performed using reference gene primer amplification. Here immunoSEQ multiplex PCR was the method, and the copy in TCRdb shows in-frame clones only, minus some. That table supplies the V and J calls and clone size; D and trimming were determined from the DNA. The sample comprises approximately 320,000 clones, roughly 85% of which are singletons, and approximately 7.9% rests with the top ten. Ten or more counts support this clone. The CDR3 sequence is 16 residues long. Trimming removed 10 bases from V and 0 bases from J; junction bases left unmatched: 10. Looked up from germline, CDR1 is LNHDA and CDR2 is SQIVND (reference sequence).

The chain carries TRBV19 and TRBJ1-3; TRBD1 matches at 9 bases. The TCR comes from a human donor in a cohort sampled during active COVID-19. The material sequenced was peripheral blood. The CDR3 spells CATSPGQGNSGNTIYF. CDR3 DNA: TGTGCCACTTCACCGGGACAGGGAAACTCTGGAAACACCATATATTTT. The whole variable domain, filled in from reference TRBV19 and TRBJ1-3, reads DGGITQSPKYLFRKEGQNVTLSCEQNLNHDAMYWYRQDPGQGLRLIYYSQIVNDFQKGDIAEGYSVSREKKESFPLTVTSAQKNPTAFYLCATSPGQGNSGNTIYFGEGSWLTVV.